The text below deals with one T cell receptor (beta chain). In germline, CDR1 is MNHEY, CDR2 SVGAGI. V lost 5 bases and J 6 bases, leaving 14 bases between the germline ends. This CDR3 is 15 amino acids long. The repertoire was sequenced with immunoSEQ multiplex PCR; TCRdb's copy has only in-frame clones and lacks some. The table has around 730,000 clones, roughly 85% seen once. The data stem from a study of shared T cell receptors in the human thymus. This sample was shared with a second study, whose subject was human thymus T cells. That report adds: Those donating were healthy Finnish infants in corrective surgery for congenital heart defects. Resected material from corrective heart surgery provided the thymus tissue analysed. Thymic and blood repertoires appeared to show biased V and J gene usage. Unrelated individuals were reported by related research to share highly overlapping thymic repertoires.

Sequenced sample: thymocytes. This rearrangement joins TRBV6-5 to TRBJ1-6, with D uncertain. This clonotype was obtained from a girl under three years old with a congenital heart defect. Here the CDR3 reads CASSPSTEPNSPLHF. The DNA of the CDR3 is TGTGCCAGCAGTCCCTCAACAGAGCCTAATTCACCCCTCCACTTT.